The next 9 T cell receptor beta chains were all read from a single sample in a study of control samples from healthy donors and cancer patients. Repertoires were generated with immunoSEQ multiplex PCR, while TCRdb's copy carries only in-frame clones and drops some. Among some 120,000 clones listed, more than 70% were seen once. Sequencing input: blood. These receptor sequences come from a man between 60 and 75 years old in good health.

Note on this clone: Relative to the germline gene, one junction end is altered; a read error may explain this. The CDR3: CASSLRDSHEQYF. The CDR3, as DNA: TGTGCCAGCAGTTTACGGGACTCCCACGAGCAGTACTTC. The V call is TRBV27, the J call TRBJ2-7; TRBD2 is a possible D gene (6 bases). The germline gives CDR1 MNHEY, CDR2 SMNVEV (reference sequence). The CDR3 totals 13 residues.

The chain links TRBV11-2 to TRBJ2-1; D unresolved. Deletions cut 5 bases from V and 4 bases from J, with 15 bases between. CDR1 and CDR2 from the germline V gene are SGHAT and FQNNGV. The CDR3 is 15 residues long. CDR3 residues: CASSQANILYNEQFF. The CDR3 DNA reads TGTGCCAGCAGCCAGGCCAACATACTTTACAATGAGCAGTTCTTC.

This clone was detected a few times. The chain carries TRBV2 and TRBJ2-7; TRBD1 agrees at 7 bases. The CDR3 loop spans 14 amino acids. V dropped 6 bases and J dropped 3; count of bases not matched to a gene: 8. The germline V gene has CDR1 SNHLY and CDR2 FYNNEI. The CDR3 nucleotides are TGTGCCAGCAGGAACCCGACAGGGATCTACGAGCAGTACTTC. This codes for CASRNPTGIYEQYF.

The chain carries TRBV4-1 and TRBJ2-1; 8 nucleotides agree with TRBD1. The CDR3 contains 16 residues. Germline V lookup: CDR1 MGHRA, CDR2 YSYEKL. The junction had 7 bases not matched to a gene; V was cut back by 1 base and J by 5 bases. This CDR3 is CASSQAATGVNNEQFF. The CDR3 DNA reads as TGCGCCAGCAGCCAAGCCGCGACAGGGGTAAACAATGAGCAGTTCTTC.

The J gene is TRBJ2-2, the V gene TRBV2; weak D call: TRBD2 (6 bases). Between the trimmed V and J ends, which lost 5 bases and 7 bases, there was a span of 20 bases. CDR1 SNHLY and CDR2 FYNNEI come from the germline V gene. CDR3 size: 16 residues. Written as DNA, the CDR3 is TGTGCCAGCAGTCGGGACTCGATCCTCGGGGGCGGGGAGCTGTTTTTT. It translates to CASSRDSILGGGELFF.

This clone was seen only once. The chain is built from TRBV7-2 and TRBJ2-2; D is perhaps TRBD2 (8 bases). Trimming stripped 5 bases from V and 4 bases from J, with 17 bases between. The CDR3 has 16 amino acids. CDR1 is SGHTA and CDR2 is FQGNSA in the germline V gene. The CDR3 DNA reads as TGTGCCAGCAGCATTAGCGGGGCAGGGGGCACCGGGGAGCTGTTTTTT. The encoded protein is CASSISGAGGTGELFF.

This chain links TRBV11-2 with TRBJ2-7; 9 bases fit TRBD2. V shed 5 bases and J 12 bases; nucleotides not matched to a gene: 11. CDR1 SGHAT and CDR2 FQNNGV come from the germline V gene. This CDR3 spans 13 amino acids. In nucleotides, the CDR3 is TGTGCCAGCAGCCCAGCGGGTCTAGCGGGACGGTACTTC. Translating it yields CASSPAGLAGRYF.

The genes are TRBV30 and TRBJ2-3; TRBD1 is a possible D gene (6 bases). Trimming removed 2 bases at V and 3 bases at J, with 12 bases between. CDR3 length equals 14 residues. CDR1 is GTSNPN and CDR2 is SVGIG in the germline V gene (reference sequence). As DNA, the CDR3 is TGTGCCTGGAGTCAGGGTCAGGGGACAGATACGCAGTATTTT. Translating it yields CAWSQGQGTDTQYF.

The CDR3 region has the DNA TGTGCCAGCAGTGACACAGGGAGAAATGAGCAGTTCTTC. It codes for CASSDTGRNEQFF. V gene TRBV6-4 combines with J gene TRBJ2-1, with D possibly TRBD1 on 6 matching bases. The CDR3 contains 13 residues. CDR1 is MRHNA and CDR2 is SNTAGT in the germline V gene. Trimming left V 2 bases short and J 7 bases short, with 9 bases between.